The 31 T cell receptor beta chains below were found in one sample sequenced in a study of blood T cells in healthy people across ages. Primers used in a second PCR of about 7 to 12 cycles were a sample-barcoded 5' primer and a J-beta primer mix. One entry per CDR3 protein results from TCRdb running MiXCR on the 5' RACE reads. The sample lists 1.5 million to 1.8 million distinct CDR3 sequences; approximately 43% were seen once. The sequencing input was blood. The source of these receptors is a woman aged 18-35 years in good health.

This clonotype turned up a few times. J is TRBJ2-5 and V is TRBV12-3 or TRBV12-4, with D perhaps matching TRBD1 (6 bases). The CDR3 runs 14 residues. Deletions cut 3 bases from V and 11 bases from J, with 19 bases between. The CDR3 sequence is CASSLGRGFGEQYF. The CDR3 nucleotides are TGTGCCAGCAGTTTGGGCAGGGGCTTTGGAGAGCAGTACTTC.

The gene calls are TRBV7-8 and TRBJ2-1; TRBD1 matches 9 bases. Germline V gene lookup returns CDR1 SGHVS and CDR2 FQNEAQ. The ends lost 5 bases at V and 6 bases at J; junction bases unmatched: 8. The CDR3 spans 15 residues. The CDR3 bases are TGTGCCAGCAGCACGACAGGGGGTAGACGCAATGAGCAGTTCTTC. Translating gives CASSTTGGRRNEQFF.

A few counts support this clonotype. The V and J genes are TRBV24-1 and TRBJ2-1; 8 bases are a match to TRBD1. The germline CDR1 and CDR2 sequences are KGHDR and SFDVKD. V shed 4 bases and J 5 bases; nucleotides not matched to a gene: 6. This CDR3 region has 15 residues. CDR3: CATSDPGQGNNEQFF. The CDR3, as DNA: TGTGCCACCAGTGACCCCGGACAGGGCAACAATGAGCAGTTCTTC.

V is TRBV7-9 and J is TRBJ2-3, with 8 bases lining up with TRBD2. CDR1 and CDR2 (germline): SEHNR, FQNEAQ (reference sequence). The CDR3 length is 17 residues. Losses at the gene ends were 4 bases for V and 0 bases for J; bases not matched to a gene: 9. CDR3 coding DNA: TGTGCCAGCAGCTACCCCATACTAGCGGCTAGCACAGATACGCAGTATTTT. It specifies CASSYPILAASTDTQYF. Full variable domain (outside the CDR3, taken from reference TRBV7-9 and TRBJ2-3): DTGVSQNPRHKITKRGQNVTFRCDPISEHNRLYWYRQTLGQGPEFLTYFQNEAQLEKSRLLSDRFSAERPKGSFSTLEIQRTEQGDSAMYLCASSYPILAASTDTQYFGPGTRLTVL.

The chain employs TRBV12-3 or TRBV12-4 and TRBJ1-5; D is ambiguous. This CDR3 is built from 13 residues. The V end lost 0 bases, the J end lost 11 bases, and 11 bases lay between the germline ends. CDR3 region: CASSLASIGTQHF. Written as DNA, the CDR3 is TGTGCCAGCAGTTTAGCTTCTATAGGTACCCAGCATTTT.

The V gene is TRBV27, the J gene TRBJ2-1, with unresolved D. V lost 3 bases, J lost 7 bases, and 10 bases lay in between. CDR3 length: 13 amino acids. Looked up from germline, CDR1 is MNHEY and CDR2 is SMNVEV (reference sequence). The CDR3 spells CASSLNVRNEQFF. The CDR3 bases are TGTGCCAGCAGTTTGAACGTCCGGAATGAGCAGTTCTTC.

This clonotype was seen more than once but under ten times. V gene TRBV27 combines with J gene TRBJ2-7, with TRBD2 identical over 11 bases. The CDR3 has 15 residues. CDR1 is MNHEY, CDR2 SMNVEV, per germline (reference sequence). With V trimmed by 4 bases and J by 3 bases, 5 bases remained unmatched. For the CDR3, the DNA is TGTGCCAGCAGTTCCGCGACTAGCGGGATCTACGAGCAGTACTTC. Encoded protein: CASSSATSGIYEQYF.

The chain recombines TRBV18 with TRBJ2-1; possible D gene TRBD1, 5 bases. Germline lookup yields CDR1 KGHSH and CDR2 LQKENI. This CDR3 comprises 17 residues. The ends were cut back, 1 base at V and 4 bases at J, with 17 bases in the middle. CDR3 coding DNA: TGTGCCAGCTCACCACTAGGGGCTCTGAGCACGTACAATGAGCAGTTCTTC. Translated: CASSPLGALSTYNEQFF.

The V call is TRBV12-3 or TRBV12-4, the J call TRBJ2-1; unclear D gene. The CDR3 totals 13 residues. V lost 7 bases, J lost 4 bases, and 11 bases lay in between. The CDR3 region is CASTPIPYNEQFF. The CDR3 bases are TGTGCCAGCACCCCGATCCCGTACAATGAGCAGTTCTTC.

As regards this clonotype: One junction end disagrees with the germline gene, perhaps due to a read error. This chain connects TRBV20-1 to TRBJ1-6; no firm D call. Germline CDR1 DFQATT, CDR2 SNEGSKA (reference sequence). The CDR3 has 15 amino acids. The CDR3 loop is CSTRDTHSYNSPLHF. CDR3 nucleotide sequence: TGCAGTACTAGAGACACCCACTCCTATAATTCACCCCTCCACTTT.

This rearrangement joins TRBV7-9 to TRBJ1-2; TRBD1 agrees at 7 bases. This CDR3 is built from 13 residues. V was clipped by 5 bases and J by 5 bases; unmatched bases: 5. Germline CDR1 SEHNR, CDR2 FQNEAQ (reference sequence). CDR3 sequence: CASSVQGKYGYTF. The CDR3 DNA reads TGTGCCAGCAGCGTACAGGGGAAGTATGGCTACACCTTC.

Here the CDR3 DNA reads TGTGCCAGCAGCTTATGGGGTTCTTTTGGGAACACTGAAGCTTTCTTT. Translation gives CASSLWGSFGNTEAFF. The V and J genes are TRBV11-2 and TRBJ1-1; D gene ambiguous. V was shortened by 2 bases and J by 1 base, with 14 bases between the two germline ends. The CDR3 contains 16 residues. Germline assignment: CDR1 SGHAT and CDR2 FQNNGV.

A single count supports this clonotype. The V and J genes are TRBV7-9 and TRBJ2-3; a weak D match, TRBD2 (6 bases). Trimming shortened V by 7 bases and J by 1 base, and 18 bases separated the two germline ends. The CDR3 contains 16 residues. Germline V CDR1 and CDR2: SEHNR, FQNEAQ (reference sequence). The CDR3 spells CASTLAAGPRTDTQYF. CDR3 DNA sequence: TGTGCCAGCACCCTCGCGGCGGGGCCCCGCACAGATACGCAGTATTTT. Full variable domain (rest looked up from reference TRBV7-9 and TRBJ2-3): DTGVSQNPRHKITKRGQNVTFRCDPISEHNRLYWYRQTLGQGPEFLTYFQNEAQLEKSRLLSDRFSAERPKGSFSTLEIQRTEQGDSAMYLCASTLAAGPRTDTQYFGPGTRLTVL.

The V call is TRBV28, the J call TRBJ2-7; TRBD2 is a possible D gene (5 bases). Trimming shortened V by 4 bases and J by 3 bases, and 22 bases separated the two germline ends. Looked up from germline, CDR1 is MDHEN and CDR2 is SYDVKM. The CDR3 is 17 amino acids. CDR3 amino acids: CASSYIISGSWDYEQYF. The DNA of the CDR3 is TGTGCCAGCAGTTACATAATTTCTGGGAGCTGGGACTACGAGCAGTACTTC.

This clonotype showed up just a few times. The V call is TRBV25-1, the J call TRBJ2-1, with 9 bases identical to TRBD2. With V trimmed by 0 bases and J by 2 bases, 8 bases remained unmatched. Germline V gene sequence: CDR1 MGHDK, CDR2 SYGVNS. This CDR3 spans 18 amino acids. CDR3 in amino acids: CASSEYILSGGTYNEQFF. The CDR3 bases are TGTGCCAGCAGTGAATATATTCTGAGCGGGGGGACCTACAATGAGCAGTTCTTC.

V usage is TRBV7-9 and J usage is TRBJ2-5, with a weak D call TRBD2 (5 bases). V dropped 8 bases and J dropped 11 bases, with 27 bases sitting between them. CDR1 is SEHNR and CDR2 is FQNEAQ in the germline V gene (reference sequence). This CDR3 is built from 15 residues. CDR3 sequence reads: CASRPRGATMKEQYF. CDR3 DNA: TGTGCCAGCCGTCCCCGGGGTGCAACGATGAAAGAGCAGTACTTC.

The chain recombines TRBV25-1 with TRBJ2-7; D unresolved. This CDR3 contains 11 residues. Deletions cut 8 bases from V and 3 bases from J, with 8 bases between. Germline V gene sequence: CDR1 MGHDK, CDR2 SYGVNS. CDR3 nucleotide sequence: TGTGCCAGCCGGGCTATCTACGAGCAGTACTTC. Translation: CASRAIYEQYF.

This clonotype was detected a few times. The chain combines TRBV11-2 with TRBJ1-1, with D maybe TRBD1 (5 bases). Trimming left V 5 bases short and J 10 bases short, with 23 bases between. The CDR3 covers 15 residues. Germline V gene sequence: CDR1 SGHAT, CDR2 FQNNGV. CDR3 protein: CASSARGAAGSSAFF. DNA of the CDR3: TGTGCCAGCAGCGCAAGAGGGGCGGCAGGGTCTTCAGCTTTCTTT. Full variable domain (outside the CDR3, taken from reference TRBV11-2 and TRBJ1-1): EAGVAQSPRYKIIEKRQSVAFWCNPISGHATLYWYQQILGQGPKLLIQFQNNGVVDDSQLPKDRFSAERLKGVDSTLKIQPAKLEDSAVYLCASSARGAAGSSAFFGQGTRLTVV.

This clonotype was picked up a small number of times. V usage is TRBV20-1 and J usage is TRBJ2-2; D perhaps matches TRBD1 (5 bases). Germline V lookup: CDR1 DFQATT, CDR2 SNEGSKA (reference sequence). Trimming pared 0 bases from V and 6 bases from J, leaving 11 bases between. This CDR3 is 14 amino acids long. The CDR3 loop is CSARDWGFSGELFF. CDR3 bases: TGCAGTGCTAGAGATTGGGGCTTTTCCGGGGAGCTGTTTTTT.

This clonotype turned up a few times. CDR3 nucleotide sequence: TGCAGTGCTAGCGAGAGGTACAATGAGCAGTTCTTC. It is translated as CSASERYNEQFF. V gene TRBV20-1 combines with J gene TRBJ2-1; D not certain. There are 12 residues in the CDR3. Germline values: CDR1 DFQATT, CDR2 SNEGSKA (reference sequence). V gave up 3 bases and J gave up 4 bases, with 7 bases separating them.

This chain connects TRBV20-1 to TRBJ2-5; D gene uncertain. Trimming left V 4 bases short and J 2 bases short, with 17 bases between. There are 15 residues in the CDR3. Germline values: CDR1 DFQATT, CDR2 SNEGSKA (reference sequence). The CDR3 here is CSATYRDSMQETQYF. In nucleotides, the CDR3 is TGCAGTGCTACCTACAGAGATTCCATGCAAGAGACCCAGTACTTC.

The chain's CDR3 is CASSLLGLAANEKLFF. The CDR3 DNA is TGTGCCAGCAGCCTACTGGGGCTTGCAGCTAATGAAAAACTGTTTTTT. The V and J genes are TRBV13 and TRBJ1-4; tentatively, D is TRBD1 (5 bases). Germline assignment: CDR1 PRHDT and CDR2 FYEKMQ (reference sequence). The CDR3 is made up of 16 amino acids. The V end lost 5 bases, the J end lost 3 bases, and 16 bases lay between the germline ends.

The chain carries TRBV27 and TRBJ2-7; weak D call: TRBD1 (5 bases). Looked up from germline, CDR1 is MNHEY and CDR2 is SMNVEV (reference sequence). V dropped 3 bases and J dropped 2 bases, with 23 bases sitting between them. CDR3 length equals 18 residues. CDR3 in amino acids: CASSFLGIDSLRTYEQYF. The CDR3 DNA reads as TGTGCCAGCAGTTTTTTGGGGATTGACAGTCTACGTACCTACGAGCAGTACTTC.

This rearrangement joins TRBV20-1 to TRBJ2-3; D assignment may be TRBD1 or TRBD2 (5 bases each). The germline CDR1 and CDR2 sequences are DFQATT and SNEGSKA (reference sequence). The CDR3 runs 13 residues. V was cut by 0 bases and J by 6 bases, with 10 bases left in between. In DNA form, the CDR3 reads TGCAGTGCTAGAGATCAGGGACGGGATACGCAGTATTTT. Its translation is CSARDQGRDTQYF.

The V call is TRBV29-1, the J call TRBJ2-2, with D possibly matching TRBD2 (6 bases). This CDR3 has 17 amino acids. Trimming removed 0 bases at V and 0 bases at J, with 14 bases between. In germline, CDR1 is SQVTM, CDR2 ANQGSEA. CDR3 in DNA: TGCAGCGTTGAAGATAGGGGCGGGACTCCGAACACCGGGGAGCTGTTTTTT. Translation gives CSVEDRGGTPNTGELFF.

This clonotype was seen only a few times. V usage is TRBV6-5 and J usage is TRBJ1-1, with TRBD1 as a possible D gene (5 bases). The ends were cut back, 3 bases at V and 4 bases at J, with 21 bases in the middle. The germline V gene has CDR1 MNHEY and CDR2 SVGAGI. This CDR3 comprises 17 residues. Here the CDR3 reads CASSYDPDSRWSTEAFF. CDR3 DNA: TGTGCCAGCAGTTATGACCCAGACAGCCGGTGGAGCACTGAAGCTTTCTTT.

This clonotype came up a few times. The genes are TRBV27 and TRBJ2-3; D not resolved. Germline V gives CDR1 MNHEY, CDR2 SMNVEV (reference sequence). The ends were cut back, 7 bases at V and 0 bases at J, with 17 bases in the middle. The CDR3 sequence is 16 residues long. The CDR3 reads CASTPIRTVSTDTQYF. In DNA form, the CDR3 reads TGTGCCAGCACTCCAATCAGGACGGTGAGCACAGATACGCAGTATTTT.

This clonotype occurred a few times. J is TRBJ2-1 and V is TRBV6-1; 12 nucleotides line up with TRBD2. Trimming cost V 6 bases and J 9 bases; bases outside gene matches: 9. CDR1 is MNHNS and CDR2 is SASEGT in the germline V gene. The CDR3 runs 15 residues. The CDR3 sequence: CASRLGLAGRGEQFF. The CDR3 bases are TGTGCCAGCAGACTCGGACTAGCGGGGCGGGGTGAGCAGTTCTTC.

This clonotype was seen a single time. The chain links TRBV3-1 to TRBJ1-2; D not resolved. This CDR3 contains 13 residues. The germline gives CDR1 LGHDT, CDR2 YNNKEL (reference sequence). With 4 bases removed from V and 7 bases from J, the gap between germline ends came to 13 bases. The CDR3 DNA reads TGTGCCAGCAGCCCCCGGGAGGCTGCTGGCTACACCTTC. Protein product: CASSPREAAGYTF.

The chain joins TRBV4-1 to TRBJ2-5; D may be TRBD2 (7 bases). Between the trimmed V and J ends, which lost 1 base and 11 bases, there was a span of 26 bases. CDR1 is MGHRA and CDR2 is YSYEKL in the germline V gene. This CDR3 contains 17 residues. Written as DNA, the CDR3 is TGCGCCAGCAGCCAAGTCGAGCGGGGAGGTCGGGACAATGAGCAGTACTTC. It specifies CASSQVERGGRDNEQYF.

Only one count was recorded for this clonotype. The chain joins TRBV7-2 to TRBJ2-1; D possibly corresponds to TRBD1 (5 bases). Germline CDR1 SGHTA, CDR2 FQGNSA. This CDR3 comprises 15 residues. The germline V and J ends were trimmed by 5 bases and 0 bases, with 11 bases remaining between them. CDR3 sequence reads: CASSVGQVSYNEQFF. CDR3 coding DNA: TGTGCCAGCAGCGTCGGACAAGTCTCCTACAATGAGCAGTTCTTC.